This T cell receptor beta chain was sequenced for a study of T cell responses to AZD1222 COVID-19 vaccine. Broader study findings: Baseline seropositivity characterized only a handful of AZD1222 recipients. Mostly white British, mostly female donors; authors suggested clonal diversity may be underestimated. Of spike-specific TCRs, nearly half reportedly target regions left unmutated in variants.

Here immunoSEQ multiplex PCR was the method, and the copy in TCRdb shows in-frame clones only, minus some. The top ten hold about 1.5% of the sample, which has approximately 150,000 clones, 85% to 90% seen once. The V and J ends lost 4 bases and 2 bases respectively, with 20 bases between them. Looked up from germline, CDR1 is SGHDT and CDR2 is YYEEEE. The CDR3 loop spans 17 amino acids. This clone showed up just once. Its cognate antigen is unknown. The source was peripheral blood, collected on day 0 of AZD1222 vaccination. The rearrangement links TRBV5-6 to TRBJ2-3; D is unresolved. This clonotype was sampled from an adult in good health. The DNA for the CDR3 is TGTGCCAGCAGCGGGCAATCGACGCGTAGATCCACAGATACGCAGTATTTT. Translated, it gives CASSGQSTRRSTDTQYF.